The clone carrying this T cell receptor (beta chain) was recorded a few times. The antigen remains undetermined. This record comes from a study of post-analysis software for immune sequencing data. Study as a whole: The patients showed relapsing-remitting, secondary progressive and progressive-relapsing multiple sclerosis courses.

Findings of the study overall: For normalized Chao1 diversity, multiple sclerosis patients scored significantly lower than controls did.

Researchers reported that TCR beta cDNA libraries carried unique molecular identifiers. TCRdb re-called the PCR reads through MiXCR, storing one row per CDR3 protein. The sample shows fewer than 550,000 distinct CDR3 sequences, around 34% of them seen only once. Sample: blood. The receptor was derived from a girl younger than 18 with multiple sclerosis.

In DNA, the CDR3 is TGTGCCAGCAGCCTCCTAGGACAGAACACTGAAGCTTTCTTT. Translation gives CASSLLGQNTEAFF. This sequence joins TRBV7-3 and TRBJ1-1, with D perhaps matching TRBD1 (5 bases). Germline V gene data show CDR1 as SGHTA and CDR2 as FQGTGA. V lost 5 bases and J lost 1, with 11 bases in between. The CDR3 consists of 14 residues.